Below are 5 T cell receptor beta chains sequenced from a single sample in a study of blood T cells in healthy people across ages. Primers used in a second PCR of roughly 7 to 12 cycles were a sample-barcoded 5' primer and a J-beta primer mix. Each CDR3 protein gets one entry after TCRdb re-called the 5' RACE reads with MiXCR. The sample includes under 1,100,000 distinct CDR3 sequences, roughly a quarter of them seen just once. The sample also formed part of further work on T cells of mothers and their children.

Sequenced: blood. The receptors were sampled from a girl aged 2 to 10 in good health.

The chain joins TRBV27 to TRBJ2-1; a possible D gene is TRBD1 (6 bases). V dropped 5 bases and J dropped 10 bases, with 18 bases sitting between them. Germline CDR1 reads MNHEY; CDR2 reads SMNVEV (reference sequence). This CDR3 region has 14 residues. CDR3 DNA sequence: TGTGCCAGCAGTCGTAGGGACGGCACAGGGGAGCAGTTCTTC. It encodes CASSRRDGTGEQFF.

The rearrangement links TRBV5-1 to TRBJ2-5; the match to TRBD1 covers 8 bases. The V and J ends lost 8 bases and 4 bases, in that order; junction bases with no gene match: 4. The CDR3 contains 12 residues. Germline assignment: CDR1 SGHRS and CDR2 YFSETQ. The CDR3 here is CASRTGIETQYF. The CDR3 DNA reads TGCGCCAGTAGGACAGGGATAGAGACCCAGTACTTC.

This clonotype was detected a few times. V usage is TRBV4-3 and J usage is TRBJ1-4, with TRBD1 matching over 7 bases. This CDR3 has 16 residues. V lost 0 bases and J lost 7; bases outside the gene matches: 8. Germline V gene sequence: CDR1 LGHNA, CDR2 YSLEER. DNA for the CDR3: TGCGCCAGCAGCCAAGATAGGGGACAGTGGTTTGAAAAACTGTTTTTT. This sequence encodes CASSQDRGQWFEKLFF.

This clonotype was detected only a few times. The rearrangement uses TRBV5-1 and TRBJ2-5, with a weak D call TRBD1 (6 bases). This CDR3 is built from 15 residues. Looked up from germline, CDR1 is SGHRS and CDR2 is YFSETQ. V was pared by 4 bases and J by 5 bases, with 18 bases between. In DNA form, the CDR3 reads TGCGCCAGCAGCCTTGCCAGGGGCCTTCAGGAGACCCAGTACTTC. It codes for CASSLARGLQETQYF. Complete variable domain (other parts from reference TRBV5-1 and TRBJ2-5): KAGVTQTPRYLIKTRGQQVTLSCSPISGHRSVSWYQQTPGQGLQFLFEYFSETQRNKGNFPGRFSGRQFSNSRSEMNVSTLELGDSALYLCASSLARGLQETQYFGPGTRLLVL.

This clonotype has more than one count but fewer than ten. The genes are TRBV6-2 or TRBV6-3 and TRBJ2-1; 8 nucleotides align to TRBD2. Near its end, the DNA agrees better with TRBJ2-5, so the J call may be wrong. The CDR3 is 13 residues long. Per the germline V gene, CDR1 is MNHEY and CDR2 is SVGEGT. CDR3 bases: TGTGCCAGCTGGGGGACTAGACAAGAGACCCAGTACTTC. Translated, it gives CASWGTRQETQYF.